These 3 T cell receptor beta chains were all obtained from the same sample, sequenced in a study of shared clonotypes between healthy human individuals (dated by TCRdb to 2019 to 2021). The method was the immunoSEQ multiplex PCR assay. TCRdb took this table from immuneACCESS and kept in-frame rearrangements with V and J called. Such tables lack part of the clones; where checked against another copy, unresolved V genes explain under half of the gap, and the rest is unexplained. Here the sample has more than 450,000 clones; less than 85% occur a single time. Approximately 13% of the sample comes from the top ten. The sequenced sample consisted of PBMCs. Receptor source: a middle-aged woman in good health. Some clones in this sample may be carry-over from other donors' samples.

In this sample, this clone turned up once. The chain employs TRBV5-1 and TRBJ1-4, with TRBD1 identical over 8 bases. The CDR3 sequence is 16 residues long. Trimming cost V 2 bases and J 0 bases; bases outside gene matches: 3. Germline lookup yields CDR1 SGHRS and CDR2 YFSETQ. The CDR3 bases are TGCGCCAGCAGCTTCCAGGGGGCAGCAACTAATGAAAAACTGTTTTTT. Translated, it gives CASSFQGAATNEKLFF.

The chain links TRBV19 to TRBJ2-7, with TRBD2 identical over 7 bases. Germline V gene lookup returns CDR1 LNHDA and CDR2 SQIVND (reference sequence). This CDR3 contains 18 residues. Unmatched junction bases numbered 16, after V lost 4 bases and J lost 1 base. Here the CDR3 DNA reads TGTGCCAGTAGTAACCCCCTAAGAGGGACGGGAGGATCCTACGAGCAGTACTTC. Translating gives CASSNPLRGTGGSYEQYF.

The chain couples TRBV5-6 to TRBJ2-7, with 8 bases that match TRBD1. V lost 4 bases and J lost 6; bases outside the gene matches: 15. The CDR3 is 16 residues long. Per the germline V gene, CDR1 is SGHDT and CDR2 is YYEEEE. CDR3 region: CASSPDRGRVSGEQYF. The CDR3 DNA follows: TGTGCCAGCAGCCCCGACAGGGGACGGGTCTCGGGCGAGCAGTACTTC.